This T cell receptor (beta chain) was profiled in a study of CD8+ T cells in alopecia areata. Germline CDR1 is GTSNPN and CDR2 is SVGIG (reference sequence). The V end lost 7 bases, the J end lost 3 bases, and 19 bases lay between the germline ends. This CDR3 comprises 14 residues. Once RNA had been extracted, it was reverse transcribed into cDNA to act as the sequencing template. Assay: immunoSEQ multiplex PCR; the TCRdb copy retains only in-frame clones and omits some. Altogether fewer than 200,000 clones are present, around 60% being singletons, with the ten largest covering over 12%. Investigators sorted PBMCs to obtain both CD4+ and CD8+ T cells.

The source material was CD4+ T cells sorted from blood, sampled at week 0. The chain combines TRBV30 with TRBJ2-7, with a tentative D call TRBD2 (5 bases). The clonotype originates from a human donor with alopecia areata. In DNA, the CDR3 is TGTGCCTTCACGGGGAGTTTTATGGGCTACGAGCAGTACTTC. It is translated as CAFTGSFMGYEQYF.